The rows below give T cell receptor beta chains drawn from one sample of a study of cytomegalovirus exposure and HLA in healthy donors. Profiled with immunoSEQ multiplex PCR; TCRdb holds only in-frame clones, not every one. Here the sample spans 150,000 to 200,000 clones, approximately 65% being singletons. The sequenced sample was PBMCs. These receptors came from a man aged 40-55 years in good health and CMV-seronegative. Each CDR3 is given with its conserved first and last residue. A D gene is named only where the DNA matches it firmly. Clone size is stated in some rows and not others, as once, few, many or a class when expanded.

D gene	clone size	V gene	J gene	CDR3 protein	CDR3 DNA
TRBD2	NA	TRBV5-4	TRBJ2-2	CASSSTLAGVWVGELFF	TGTGCCAGCAGCTCCACACTAGCGGGAGTTTGGGTCGGGGAGCTGTTTTTT
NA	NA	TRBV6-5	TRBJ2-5	CASSYSTAYQETQYF	TGTGCCAGCAGTTACTCGACTGCGTACCAAGAGACCCAGTACTTC
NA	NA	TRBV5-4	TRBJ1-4	CASSFFRGEKLFF	TGTGCCAGCAGCTTTTTTCGGGGTGAAAAACTGTTTTTT
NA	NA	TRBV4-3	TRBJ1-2	CASSRAKAGFDGYTF	TGCGCCAGCAGCCGAGCCAAGGCAGGGTTCGATGGCTACACCTTC
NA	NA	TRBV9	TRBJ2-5	CASSYAPGTQYF	TGTGCCAGCAGCTATGCACCGGGGACCCAGTACTTC
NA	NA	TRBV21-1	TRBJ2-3	CASSTRQGSTDTQYF	TGTGCCAGCAGCACCCGACAGGGCTCCACAGATACGCAGTATTTT
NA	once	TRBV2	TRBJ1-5	CASNRDTLGNQPQHF	TGTGCCAGCAACAGGGACACCCTAGGCAATCAGCCCCAGCATTTT
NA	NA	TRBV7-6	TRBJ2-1	CASSLDNNEQFF	TGTGCCAGCAGCTTAGATAACAATGAGCAGTTCTTC
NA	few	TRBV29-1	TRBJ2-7	CSVELQTYEQYF	TGCAGCGTTGAACTGCAGACCTACGAGCAGTACTTC
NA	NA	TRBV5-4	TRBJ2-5	CASSFSGEETQYF	TGTGCCAGCAGCTTTAGTGGAGAAGAGACCCAGTACTTC
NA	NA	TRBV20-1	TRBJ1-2	CSARGEGVYTF	TGCAGTGCTAGGGGGGAGGGAGTCTACACCTTC
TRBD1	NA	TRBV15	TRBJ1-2	CATSRVGEPTGDNYGYTF	TGTGCCACCAGCAGAGTGGGGGAACCGACAGGGGATAACTACGGCTACACCTTC
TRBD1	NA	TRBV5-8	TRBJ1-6	CASSLWDRGNSPLHF	TGTGCCAGCAGCTTGTGGGACAGGGGGAATTCACCCCTCCACTTT
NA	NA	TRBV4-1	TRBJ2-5	CASSQDLIPGETQYF	TGCGCCAGCAGCCAAGACTTAATCCCCGGGGAGACCCAGTACTTC
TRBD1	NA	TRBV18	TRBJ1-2	CASSPTPGQDGYTF	TGTGCCAGCTCACCTACACCGGGACAGGATGGCTACACCTTC
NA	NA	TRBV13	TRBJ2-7	CASSLTSSSREQYF	TGTGCCAGCAGCTTAACTAGTTCGTCTCGCGAGCAGTACTTC
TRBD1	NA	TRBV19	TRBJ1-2	CASSLTGDGGGYTF	TGTGCCAGTAGCTTGACAGGGGACGGGGGTGGCTACACCTTC
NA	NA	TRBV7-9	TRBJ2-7	CASSPGGAITSQYF	TGTGCCAGCAGCCCAGGCGGGGCTATTACGTCTCAGTACTTC
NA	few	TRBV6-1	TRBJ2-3	CASTSRDTQYF	TGTGCCAGCACGTCGCGAGATACGCAGTATTTT